A single sample is the source of the 3 T cell receptor beta chains below, sequenced in a study of beta chain features in type 1 diabetes (dated by TCRdb to the late 2010s). Receptor libraries were prepared by the immunoSEQ multiplex PCR assay. All of the isolated RNA was reverse transcribed with the High Capacity cDNA Reverse Transcription Kit, so expressed TCRB transcripts were sequenced. Held by TCRdb, this immuneACCESS table contains in-frame sequences only and omits some clones. Under half of the omission traces to an unresolved V gene where checked; the cause of the rest is unknown. For this sample there are around 500,000 clones; about an eighth appear just once. The top ten hold less than 0.06% of the sample. Source material: naive CD4+ T cells from blood. What the cell subset or site label conveys for this sample: true naive CD4+ T cells. These receptors all stem from a woman aged 18-29 years in good health.

The V gene is TRBV7-2, the J gene TRBJ2-7, with D perhaps assigned TRBD1 or TRBD2 (5 bases each). Per the germline V gene, CDR1 is SGHTA and CDR2 is FQGNSA. There are 14 residues in the CDR3. V lost 5 bases and J lost 3, with 14 bases in between. The CDR3 protein is CASSLTRTSYEQYV. CDR3 bases: TGTGCCAGCAGCCTTACTAGGACAAGCTACGAGCAGTACGTC.

This sequence joins TRBV5-4 and TRBJ2-7, with 7 bases fitting TRBD1. Germline lookup yields CDR1 SGHNT and CDR2 YYREEE (reference sequence). V lost 4 bases, J lost 2 bases, and 6 bases stayed unmatched. The CDR3 spans 14 residues. The CDR3 protein is CASSQRQGTYEQYF. CDR3 in DNA: TGTGCCAGCAGCCAAAGACAGGGAACCTACGAGCAGTACTTC.

V is TRBV30 and J is TRBJ1-5; no firm D call. The CDR3 is 13 residues long. V shed 0 bases and J shed 3 bases, with 6 bases lying between them. From germline, CDR1 is GTSNPN and CDR2 SVGIG (reference sequence). The CDR3 coding sequence is TGTGCCTGGAGTGTGGTTTCCAATCAGCCCCAGCATTTT. This gives the protein CAWSVVSNQPQHF.